This T cell receptor (beta chain) was identified in a study of T cells after yellow fever vaccination. Study overall: Fractions with few cells were prepared using SMART-Seq v4 Ultra Low Input.

A process of 5'RACE template switching, which added a universal primer site and UMIs, was used to make TCR cDNA. TCRdb reprocessed the 5' RACE reads with MiXCR, giving one entry per CDR3 protein. The sample shows about 110,000 distinct CDR3 sequences, more than 7.5% of them seen only once. As regards this clonotype: What it binds is unknown. The junction and the germline gene differ at one end; a read error may be behind it.

Overall study findings and caveats: Booster sampling recovered most clones from primary vaccination (nearly 98% CD4, roughly 88% CD8). Shared CD4/CD8 clonotypes were a small share, likely from convergent recombination.

The length of the CDR3 is 16 residues. CDR1 and CDR2 from the germline V gene are SGHTA and FQGNSA. The V call is TRBV7-2, the J call TRBJ2-7, with 8 bases matching TRBD1. This specimen consisted of CD8+ T cells sorted from PBMCs, obtained 45 days after the yellow fever booster vaccination. The clonotype originates from a man aged 25-40 years who received the YFV17D yellow fever vaccine. The chain's CDR3 is CVSSLGDRGPVWEQYF. The CDR3 region has the DNA TGTGTCAGCAGCTTGGGAGACAGGGGCCCCGTATGGGAGCAGTACTTC.